The clone carrying this TCR beta chain was seen at least ten times. The antigen is undetermined. Every sequencing run returned over 200 million TCR-beta sequences, which were derived from 15-18 subjects. MiXCR, applied by TCRdb to the 5' RACE reads, yields one record per CDR3 protein. The repertoire has tens of thousands of distinct CDR3 sequences, approximately 7% of them found once; the top ten carry approximately 4.8%. The CDR3 is 10 residues long. From germline, CDR1 is DFQATT and CDR2 SNEGSKA (reference sequence). Trimming took 6 bases from V and 3 from J, leaving 6 bases between them. These data belong to a study of neurological immune-mediated disorders. Findings and caveats of the study: Among expanded clones, no CDR3 amino acid sequences were shared across subjects, a pattern suggesting private repertoires in all groups. HTLV-1-associated myelopathy ranked highest for TCR clonal expansion and multiple sclerosis lowest, beneath healthy controls.

Healthy controls comprised blood bank volunteers in Maryland, USA. Sequencing was performed on PBMCs. This TCR came from a woman in her thirties or forties in good health. The J gene is TRBJ2-7, the V gene TRBV20-1; D is unresolved. The CDR3 loop reads CSADFYEQYF. DNA for the CDR3: TGCAGTGCGGATTTCTACGAGCAGTACTTC.